One sample yielded the 20 T cell receptor beta chains listed below, sequenced in a study of cytomegalovirus exposure and HLA in healthy donors (TCRdb year 2017). The protocol used for the library was the immunoSEQ multiplex PCR assay. Entries here come from immuneACCESS through TCRdb and include only in-frame sequences with V and J called. Some clones fail to appear in such tables; in the studies checked, an unresolved V gene covers under half of the shortfall, and the cause of the remainder is unknown. The table for this sample lists some 150,000 clones; around 90% of them were counted only once. In total, the top ten clones hold less than 5.5% of the sample. Sample: PBMCs. The receptors derive from a man in his late teens or twenties in good health and CMV-seropositive.

V is TRBV10-3 and J is TRBJ2-7, with 8 bases fitting TRBD2. The V and J ends lost 4 bases and 3 bases, in that order; junction bases with no gene match: 2. Germline-derived CDR1 and CDR2 are ENHRY and SYGVKD. CDR3 length: 13 residues. CDR3 sequence (DNA): TGTGCCATCAGTGGAGCGGGAGACTACGAGCAGTACTTC. Its translation: CAISGAGDYEQYF.

The J gene is TRBJ1-2, the V gene TRBV6-1, with TRBD1 identical over 10 bases. CDR1 and CDR2 from the germline V gene are MNHNS and SASEGT. The CDR3 totals 15 residues. The J segment lost 8 bases and the V segment lost 4 bases, leaving 10 bases of the junction unmatched. This chain's CDR3 is CASSVGGQGIGGYTF. CDR3 DNA: TGTGCCAGCAGTGTGGGGGGACAGGGGATCGGCGGCTACACCTTC.

The V call is TRBV5-4, the J call TRBJ2-7; 10 nucleotides match TRBD2. This CDR3 has 15 residues. The germline V gene encodes CDR1 SGHNT and CDR2 YYREEE (reference sequence). V dropped 1 base and J dropped 1; count of bases not matched to a gene: 2. CDR3 protein: CASSLSGGESYEQYF. The CDR3 DNA is TGTGCCAGCAGCTTGAGCGGGGGGGAATCCTACGAGCAGTACTTC.

J is TRBJ1-1 and V is TRBV7-2; D uncertain. V was shortened by 3 bases and J by 1 base, with 6 bases between the two germline ends. The germline gives CDR1 SGHTA, CDR2 FQGNSA. The CDR3 loop spans 13 amino acids. The CDR3 spells CASSFARNTEAFF. The CDR3 DNA reads TGTGCCAGCAGCTTCGCCAGGAACACTGAAGCTTTCTTT.

The chain uses TRBV30 and TRBJ2-3; 8 bases are shared with TRBD2. V dropped 7 bases and J dropped 2; count of bases not matched to a gene: 5. Per the germline V gene, CDR1 is GTSNPN and CDR2 is SVGIG (reference sequence). The CDR3 contains 13 residues. The CDR3 DNA follows: TGTGCCTCCCGACTAGCGTACACAGATACGCAGTATTTT. This codes for CASRLAYTDTQYF.

The chain has TRBV5-4 and TRBJ2-7; TRBD2 matches at 11 bases. V gave up 1 base and J gave up 7 bases; unmatched junction bases: 7. Germline lookup yields CDR1 SGHNT and CDR2 YYREEE (reference sequence). There are 15 residues in the CDR3. Here the CDR3 DNA reads TGTGCCAGCAGCTTGTCCCCTAGCGGGGGGCGGGAGCAGTACTTC. Amino acid sequence: CASSLSPSGGREQYF. Based on the CDR3 plus reference TRBV5-4 and TRBJ2-7, the full variable domain is ETGVTQSPTHLIKTRGQQVTLRCSSQSGHNTVSWYQQALGQGPQFIFQYYREEENGRGNFPPRFSGLQFPNYSSELNVNALELDDSALYLCASSLSPSGGREQYFGPGTRLTVT.

The J gene is TRBJ2-5, the V gene TRBV2; TRBD2 matches at 7 bases. CDR3 length: 15 residues. The V and J ends lost 1 base and 5 bases, in that order; junction bases with no gene match: 7. From germline, CDR1 is SNHLY and CDR2 FYNNEI. CDR3 loop: CASSEDRGDGETQYF. CDR3 nucleotides: TGTGCCAGCAGTGAAGATCGGGGGGATGGGGAGACCCAGTACTTC.

V and J are TRBV4-1 and TRBJ2-5, with TRBD2 matching 16 bases. The CDR3 spans 17 residues. With 2 bases clipped from V and 5 bases from J, the junction kept 5 bases outside the gene matches. Germline CDR1 is MGHRA and CDR2 is YSYEKL. CDR3 sequence (DNA): TGCGCCAGCAGCCAACCCGGGACTAGCGGGGGGGCGGAGACCCAGTACTTC. It codes for CASSQPGTSGGAETQYF.

The rearrangement joins TRBV28 to TRBJ1-2; TRBD1 is a possible D gene (5 bases). This CDR3 comprises 14 residues. Germline loops: CDR1 MDHEN, CDR2 SYDVKM. Trimming pared 8 bases from V and 4 bases from J, leaving 17 bases between. This CDR3 reads CASATSGGGYGYTF. The CDR3 DNA reads as TGTGCCAGCGCCACCTCCGGGGGTGGCTATGGCTACACCTTC.

The chain joins TRBV27 to TRBJ2-7; tentatively, D is TRBD1 (5 bases). CDR1 and CDR2 from the germline V gene are MNHEY and SMNVEV (reference sequence). The CDR3 sequence is 13 residues long. V lost 3 bases to trimming and J lost 4 bases, with 10 bases between them. As DNA, the CDR3 is TGTGCCAGCAGTTTGACAGTCAGATACGAGCAGTACTTC. Residues: CASSLTVRYEQYF.

The chain has TRBV5-6 and TRBJ2-7; 10 bases match TRBD2. This CDR3 has 14 amino acids. V shed 3 bases and J 5 bases; nucleotides not matched to a gene: 5. Per germline, CDR1 SGHDT and CDR2 YYEEEE. The CDR3 spells CASSSGLANDEQYF. The CDR3 nucleotides are TGTGCCAGCAGCTCGGGACTAGCGAATGACGAGCAGTACTTC.

The J gene is TRBJ1-2, the V gene TRBV9, with a possible D match to TRBD1 (5 bases). Germline V gene data show CDR1 as SGDLS and CDR2 as YYNGEE. The CDR3 has 17 residues. Trimming stripped 0 bases from V and 3 bases from J, with 18 bases between. CDR3 nucleotide sequence: TGTGCCAGCAGCGTAGTGGCATTTGGGGCATCGTACTATGGCTACACCTTC. It codes for CASSVVAFGASYYGYTF.

The V call is TRBV7-6, the J call TRBJ2-1; 9 bases match TRBD1. The V gene's germline CDR1 is SGHVS and CDR2 FNYEAQ. V gave up 1 base and J gave up 7 bases; unmatched junction bases: 2. This CDR3 contains 14 residues. CDR3 nucleotides: TGTGCCAGCAGCTTAGGGGGGACAGGGAATGAGCAGTTCTTC. Its protein product is CASSLGGTGNEQFF.

About this clone: This same CDR3 is encoded by further DNA sequences in the sample. This chain links TRBV5-4 with TRBJ1-1; 7 nucleotides match TRBD1. V trimming: 2 bases; J trimming: 5 bases; junction bases outside the gene matches: 3. Germline values: CDR1 SGHNT, CDR2 YYREEE (reference sequence). The CDR3 sequence is 13 residues long. CDR3 region: CASSLNRGTEAFF. The CDR3 DNA reads TGTGCCAGCAGCTTAAACAGGGGAACTGAAGCTTTCTTT.

In DNA form, the CDR3 reads TGTGCCAGCAGCTTGAGGACAGGGGGAAACGGGGCCAACGTCCTGACTTTC. Protein sequence: CASSLRTGGNGANVLTF. The genes are TRBV5-4 and TRBJ2-6; 10 bases are shared with TRBD1. J was trimmed by 4 bases and V by 1 base; bases with no gene match: 5. There are 17 residues in the CDR3. Germline lookup yields CDR1 SGHNT and CDR2 YYREEE (reference sequence).

The V call is TRBV7-9, the J call TRBJ1-2; perhaps TRBD1 as D (5 bases). Germline V gene lookup returns CDR1 SEHNR and CDR2 FQNEAQ (reference sequence). This CDR3 region has 12 residues. V was trimmed by 2 bases and J by 5 bases, leaving 6 bases between them. The CDR3, as DNA: TGTGCCAGCAGCTTACAGGGATATGGCTACACCTTC. As protein: CASSLQGYGYTF.

This clone showed up just a few times. The V gene is TRBV29-1, the J gene TRBJ1-2; D is uncertain. This CDR3 comprises 12 residues. V lost 6 bases, J lost 6 bases, and 14 bases lay in between. CDR1 and CDR2 (germline): SQVTM, ANQGSEA. The DNA for the CDR3 is TGCAGCGTCGATACTTCTACGGATGGCTACACCTTC. Translating gives CSVDTSTDGYTF.

V and J are TRBV5-1 and TRBJ2-3; 13 nucleotides line up with TRBD2. CDR1 is SGHRS and CDR2 is YFSETQ in the germline V gene. With 4 bases clipped from V and 4 bases from J, the junction kept 3 bases outside the gene matches. This CDR3 has 15 residues. CDR3: CASSLLAGGPDTQYF. The CDR3 region has the DNA TGCGCCAGCAGCCTACTAGCGGGAGGGCCAGATACGCAGTATTTT.

The chain links TRBV6-6 to TRBJ1-1; D is perhaps TRBD1 (5 bases). The CDR3 loop spans 13 amino acids. Germline loops: CDR1 MNHNY, CDR2 SVGAGI (reference sequence). V lost 10 bases and J 4 bases, leaving 16 bases between the germline ends. CDR3 in amino acids: CATNREGSTEAFF. The CDR3 nucleotides read TGTGCCACCAACCGGGAGGGGAGCACTGAAGCTTTCTTT.

This clone was observed a single time. The rearrangement uses TRBV30 and TRBJ1-5; 8 nucleotides agree with TRBD1. The CDR3 totals 14 residues. V shed 3 bases and J 3 bases; nucleotides not matched to a gene: 4. Looked up from germline, CDR1 is GTSNPN and CDR2 is SVGIG (reference sequence). CDR3: CAWRNRGVNQPQHF. The CDR3 DNA reads TGTGCCTGGAGGAACAGGGGGGTCAATCAGCCCCAGCATTTT.